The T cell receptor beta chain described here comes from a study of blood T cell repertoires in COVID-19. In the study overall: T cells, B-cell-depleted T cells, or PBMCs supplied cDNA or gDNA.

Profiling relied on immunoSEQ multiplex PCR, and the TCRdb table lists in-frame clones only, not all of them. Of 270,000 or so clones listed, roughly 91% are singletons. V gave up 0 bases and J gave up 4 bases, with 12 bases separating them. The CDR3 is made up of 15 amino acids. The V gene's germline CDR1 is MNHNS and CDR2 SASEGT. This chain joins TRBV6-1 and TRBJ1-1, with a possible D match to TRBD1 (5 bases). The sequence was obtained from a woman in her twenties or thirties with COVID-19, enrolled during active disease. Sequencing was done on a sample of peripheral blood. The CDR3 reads CASSEASGWGTEAFF. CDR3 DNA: TGTGCCAGCAGTGAAGCCTCAGGGTGGGGCACTGAAGCTTTCTTT.